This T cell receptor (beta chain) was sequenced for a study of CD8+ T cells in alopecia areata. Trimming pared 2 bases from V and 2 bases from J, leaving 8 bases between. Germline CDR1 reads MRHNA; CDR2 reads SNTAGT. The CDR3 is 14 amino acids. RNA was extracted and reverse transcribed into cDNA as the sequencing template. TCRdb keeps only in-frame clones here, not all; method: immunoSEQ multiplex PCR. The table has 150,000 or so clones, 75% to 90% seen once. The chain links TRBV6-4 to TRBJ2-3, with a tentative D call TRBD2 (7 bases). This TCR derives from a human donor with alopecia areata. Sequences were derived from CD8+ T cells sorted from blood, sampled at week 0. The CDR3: CASSDGGATDTQYF. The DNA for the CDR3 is TGTGCCAGCAGTGACGGGGGGGCCACAGATACGCAGTATTTT.